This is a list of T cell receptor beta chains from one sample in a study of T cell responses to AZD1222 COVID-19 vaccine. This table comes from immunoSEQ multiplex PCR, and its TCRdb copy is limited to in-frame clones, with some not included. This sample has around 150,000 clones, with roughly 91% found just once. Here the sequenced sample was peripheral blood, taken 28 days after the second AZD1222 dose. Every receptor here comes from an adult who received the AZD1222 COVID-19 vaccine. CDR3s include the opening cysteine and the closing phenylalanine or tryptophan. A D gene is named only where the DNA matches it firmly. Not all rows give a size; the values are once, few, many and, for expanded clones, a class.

TGTGCCAGCAGTTACGGCGGGACAGGGGGTTCCTACGAGCAGTACTTC | CASSYGGTGGSYEQYF | TRBJ2-7 | . | TRBD1 | TRBV6-5
TGCGCCAGCAGTCAATCCGAGACAAGGGGTAACTATGGCTACACCTTC | CASSQSETRGNYGYTF | TRBJ1-2 | few | . | TRBV23-1
TGTGCCAGTAGTATAGATCTCGGACCACTGGTTTTT | CASSIDLGPLVF | TRBJ1-4 | few | . | TRBV19
TGTGCCAGCAGTTTATCGGGAGGATTTCGCAATCAGCCCCAGCATTTT | CASSLSGGFRNQPQHF | TRBJ1-5 | . | . | TRBV27
TGTGCCTGGAGTGTAGGAAGGGCTGGGGCCAACGTCCTGACTTTC | CAWSVGRAGANVLTF | TRBJ2-6 | . | . | TRBV30
TGTGCCAGTCGGGGACAGCCTTACTCTGGAAACACCATATATTTT | CASRGQPYSGNTIYF | TRBJ1-3 | . | TRBD1 | TRBV19
TGTGCCAGCAGCCTAATCGACAGCTTGAACACTGAAGCTTTCTTT | CASSLIDSLNTEAFF | TRBJ1-1 | . | . | TRBV4-2
TGCAGCGTCAATTTCGGGACTGGGTCCTACAATGAGCAGTTCTTC | CSVNFGTGSYNEQFF | TRBJ2-1 | . | . | TRBV29-1
TGTGCCATCAGTGAGTTCCCCGGGACAGGGGCTCTTTCACCCCTCCACTTT | CAISEFPGTGALSPLHF | TRBJ1-6 | . | TRBD1 | TRBV10-3
TGTGCCAGCAGCTTAGGGCTCGGGAGTACTCGGGGTCAGCCCCAGCATTTT | CASSLGLGSTRGQPQHF | TRBJ1-5 | . | . | TRBV7-9
TGTGCCAGCAGCACCACAGGGGGGTCAGATACGCAGTATTTT | CASSTTGGSDTQYF | TRBJ2-3 | once | TRBD1 | TRBV6-5
TGTGCCAGCTCACCACCTGTTTCGGACAGGGCCTATCCCTACGAGCAGTACTTC | CASSPPVSDRAYPYEQYF | TRBJ2-7 | . | TRBD1 | TRBV18
TGTGCCACCAGCAGAGATGTAAAGGGACAGGGCATCACTGAAGCTTTCTTT | CATSRDVKGQGITEAFF | TRBJ1-1 | . | TRBD1 | TRBV15
TGTGCCAGCAGCGTTGCTGGGAGCTACGAGCAGTACTTC | CASSVAGSYEQYF | TRBJ2-7 | . | . | TRBV7-9